This T cell receptor beta chain was captured by sequencing in a study of spatial heterogeneity in lung cancer. Study-level background: The study observed each unique TCR and UMI combination more than ten times on average in raw reads.

CDR1 SEHNR and CDR2 FQNEAQ come from the germline V gene (reference sequence). With V trimmed by 2 bases and J by 2 bases, 9 bases remained unmatched. The CDR3 has 18 residues. This clonotype is judged medium-sized. TCRdb re-called the 5' RACE reads with MiXCR, one entry per CDR3 protein. The table has under 2,500 distinct CDR3 sequences, approximately 16% seen once. The time point here: sample taken at primary tumor resection. This TCR was sampled from a male donor with early-stage non-small cell lung cancer. The rearrangement links TRBV7-9 to TRBJ2-1, with TRBD2 matching 10 bases. The sequenced sample was normal lung tissue next to the tumor, obtained at surgery. Here the CDR3 DNA reads TGTGCCAGCAGCTTAATCCTACGCGGACTAGCGGCCTACAATGAGCAGTTCTTC. This sequence encodes CASSLILRGLAAYNEQFF. The complete variable domain, with remaining parts taken from reference TRBV7-9 and TRBJ2-1, reads DTGVSQNPRHKITKRGQNVTFRCDPISEHNRLYWYRQTLGQGPEFLTYFQNEAQLEKSRLLSDRFSAERPKGSFSTLEIQRTEQGDSAMYLCASSLILRGLAAYNEQFFGPGTRLTVL.